The sequence of this TCR beta chain was determined in a study of blood T cells in healthy people across ages (dated by TCRdb to the mid-2010s). Notes on the research overall: In model experiments, roughly one uniquely barcoded TCR beta cDNA molecule per two T cells was captured by template switching. Age-related changes in TCR beta repertoire diversity were measured in the study by deep sequencing normalized with unique cDNA molecular identifiers. Four age groups were formed from the donors: young (average about 17 years), middle-aged (approximately 42), aged (over 55) and long-lived (more than 75). To avoid experimental bias, donors of different ages were distributed randomly across sequencing lanes. Two additional independent replicas of 1 million unique cDNA reads from the same blood draw were analyzed for two donors (one aged 18 to 30 and one aged 80 or older). What the research found in general, with its limitations: Estimates of total diversity based on one million sequenced T cells were regarded as lower bounds and as underestimates. Because donor CMV infection status was unknown, age-related changes in expanded clonotypes were potentially confounded. As age increased, observed TCR beta diversity per million T cells dropped in a roughly linear way, and a significant reduction was already evident by age 40. Compared with the aged group, the long-lived group had more naive CD4+ T cells, fewer expanded clones and increased TCR diversity, suggesting age selection. Observed TCR beta diversity correlated strongly with the percentage of naive T cells measured by flow cytometry. Conclusive comparison of naive and antigen-experienced compartments was prevented by the profiling of bulk unsorted PBMCs.

Details on this clonotype: Its antigen is currently not known. No per-base quality is available; no much larger clone lies one base away.

The library was generated by 5' RACE. TCRdb records Illumina HiSeq 2500 as the sequencer. A second PCR of roughly 7 to 11 cycles was run with a J-beta primer mix and a sample-barcoded 5' primer. A template-switch 5' adaptor carrying 12 random nucleotides introduced a unique molecular identifier onto each TCR beta cDNA molecule. Each sample yielded at least 2.5 million CDR3-containing paired-end reads. First-strand cDNA was synthesized from all RNA with the Mint cDNA synthesis kit, primed by a TRBC-specific oligonucleotide. Following uracil-DNA glycosylase treatment, all cDNA underwent a first 18-cycle PCR with the universal primers M1SS and BC2_uni_R. The study's processing was this. Normalization of each sample was performed by random selection of 1 million high-quality reads, each carrying a distinct molecular identifier. Instead of being binned into consensus sequences, reads with shared molecular identifiers were discarded. MiTCR, with a Q25 quality threshold and the strictest error-elimination algorithm, was used for CDR3 identification, clonotype clustering and error correction. Lower-bound total TCR beta diversity was estimated with a nonparametric unseen species model using Euler transformation. The raw public reads went through TCRdb reprocessing: fastp at Q25, MiXCR clone calling, in-frame beta chains kept. Identical CDR3 protein sequences are pooled into one entry, listed with their most common genes and DNA. The V and J calls here are based on TCRdb, not the publication. The table for this sample lists 850,000 or so distinct CDR3 sequences; 25% to 35% of them were counted only once. The ten biggest clones cover 17% of the sample.

Systemically healthy Caucasian individuals from Russia, around 39 in total and aged about 6 to 95 years, were included as donors. Each donor gave about 9.8 milliliters of peripheral blood, drawn into EDTA-treated Vacutainer tubes. Ficoll-Paque density-gradient centrifugation was used to isolate PBMCs, with at least 6 million per sample. Trizol reagent was used to extract total RNA from PBMCs, with at least 6 micrograms per sample. For every donor, an aliquot of PBMCs went through flow cytometry to measure the percentages of naive CD45RAhigh/CD27high T cells. The sample comprised blood. The TCR sequence derives from a woman of 80 years or more in good health.

The CDR3 reads as follows: CASSPPYRGLNTEAFF. The sequence in DNA is TGTGCCAGCAGCCCCCCTTACAGGGGACTGAACACTGAAGCTTTCTTT. The chain couples TRBV7-2 to TRBJ1-1, and 7 junction bases match TRBD1. Trimming takes 5 bases off V and 0 bases off J; junction bases not matched to a gene: 9. CDR1 SGHTA and CDR2 FQGNSA were looked up in the germline V gene. From cysteine to phenylalanine, the CDR3 is 16 amino acids long. The CDR3 DNA has 48 bases and is translated from base 1.